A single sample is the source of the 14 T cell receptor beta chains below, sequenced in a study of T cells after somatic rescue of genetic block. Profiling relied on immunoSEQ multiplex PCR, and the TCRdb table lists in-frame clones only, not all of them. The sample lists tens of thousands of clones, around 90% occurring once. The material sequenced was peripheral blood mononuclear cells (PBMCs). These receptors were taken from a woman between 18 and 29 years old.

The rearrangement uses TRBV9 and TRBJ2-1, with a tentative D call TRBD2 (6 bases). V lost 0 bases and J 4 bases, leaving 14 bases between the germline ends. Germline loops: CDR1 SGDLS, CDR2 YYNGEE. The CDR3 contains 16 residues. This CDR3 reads CASSVARSGPYNEQFF. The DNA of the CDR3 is TGTGCCAGCAGCGTAGCAAGGAGCGGGCCATACAATGAGCAGTTCTTC. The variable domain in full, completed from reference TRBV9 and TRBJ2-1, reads DSGVTQTPKHLITATGQRVTLRCSPRSGDLSVYWYQQSLDQGLQFLIQYYNGEERAKGNILERFSAQQFPDLHSELNLSSLELGDSALYFCASSVARSGPYNEQFFGPGTRLTVL.

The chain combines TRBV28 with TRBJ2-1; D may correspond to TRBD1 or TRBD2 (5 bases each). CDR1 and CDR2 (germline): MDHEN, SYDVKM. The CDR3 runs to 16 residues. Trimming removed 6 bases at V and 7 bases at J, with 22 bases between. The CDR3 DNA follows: TGTGCCAGCAGAATGGCCGGGACGACTGTTGATAATGAGCAGTTCTTC. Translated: CASRMAGTTVDNEQFF.

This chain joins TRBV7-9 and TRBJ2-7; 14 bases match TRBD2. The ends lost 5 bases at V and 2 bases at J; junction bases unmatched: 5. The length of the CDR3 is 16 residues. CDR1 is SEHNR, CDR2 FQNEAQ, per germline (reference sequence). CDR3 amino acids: CASSPTSGRAPYEQYF. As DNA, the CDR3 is TGTGCCAGCAGCCCGACTAGCGGGAGGGCCCCCTACGAGCAGTACTTC.

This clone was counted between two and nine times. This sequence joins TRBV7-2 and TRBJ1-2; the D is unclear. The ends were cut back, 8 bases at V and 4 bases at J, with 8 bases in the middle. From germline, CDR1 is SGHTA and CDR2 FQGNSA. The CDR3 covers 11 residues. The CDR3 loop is CASSSFYGYTF. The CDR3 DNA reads TGTGCCAGCTCCTCCTTCTATGGCTACACCTTC.

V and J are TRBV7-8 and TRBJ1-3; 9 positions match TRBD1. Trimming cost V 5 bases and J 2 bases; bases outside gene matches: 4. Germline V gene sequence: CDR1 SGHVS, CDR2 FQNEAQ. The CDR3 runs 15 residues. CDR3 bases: TGTGCCAGCAGCCCTGGGACAGGGACTGGAAACACCATATATTTT. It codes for CASSPGTGTGNTIYF.

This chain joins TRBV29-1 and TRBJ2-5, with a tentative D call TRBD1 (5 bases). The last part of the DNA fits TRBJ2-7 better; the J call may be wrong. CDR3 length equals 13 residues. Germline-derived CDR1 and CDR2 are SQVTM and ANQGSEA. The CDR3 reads CSVSVRQGYEQYF. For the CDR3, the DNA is TGCAGCGTATCGGTGCGGCAGGGCTACGAGCAGTACTTC.

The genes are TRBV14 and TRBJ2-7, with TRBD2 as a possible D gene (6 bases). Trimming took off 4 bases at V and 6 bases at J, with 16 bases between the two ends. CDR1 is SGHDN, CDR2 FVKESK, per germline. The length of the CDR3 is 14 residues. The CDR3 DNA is TGTGCCAGCAGCCGACTAGATCGGCCCGTCGAGCAGTACTTC. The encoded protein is CASSRLDRPVEQYF.

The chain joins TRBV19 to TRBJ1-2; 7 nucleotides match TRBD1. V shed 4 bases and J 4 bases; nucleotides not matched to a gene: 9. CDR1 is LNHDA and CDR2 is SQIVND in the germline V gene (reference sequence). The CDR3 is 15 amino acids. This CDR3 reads CASSTTGALGYGYTF. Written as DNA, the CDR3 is TGTGCCAGTAGTACTACAGGGGCCCTGGGCTATGGCTACACCTTC.

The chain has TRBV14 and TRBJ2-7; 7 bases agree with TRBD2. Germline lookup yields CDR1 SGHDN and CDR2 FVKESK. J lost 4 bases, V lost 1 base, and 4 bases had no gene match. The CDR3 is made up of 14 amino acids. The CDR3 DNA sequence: TGTGCCAGCAGCCAAGGCGGGAGAGGGTACGAGCAGTACTTC. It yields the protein CASSQGGRGYEQYF.

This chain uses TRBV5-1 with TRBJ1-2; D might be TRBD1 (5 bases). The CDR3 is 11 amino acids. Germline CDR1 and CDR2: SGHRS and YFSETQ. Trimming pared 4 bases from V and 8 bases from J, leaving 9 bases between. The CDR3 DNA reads TGCGCCAGCAGCCCAGGGAGGGGCTACACCTTC. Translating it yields CASSPGRGYTF.

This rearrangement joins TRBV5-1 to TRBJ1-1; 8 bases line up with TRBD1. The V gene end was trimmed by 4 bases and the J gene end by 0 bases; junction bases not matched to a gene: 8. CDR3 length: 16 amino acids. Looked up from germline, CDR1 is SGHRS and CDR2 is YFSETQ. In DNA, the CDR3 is TGCGCCAGCAGCCGACAGGGGCCGACCTTGAACACTGAAGCTTTCTTT. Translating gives CASSRQGPTLNTEAFF.

CDR3 nucleotides: TGTGCCAGCAGCCGCGGGGGCTCCTACGAGCAGTACTTC. It is translated as CASSRGGSYEQYF. This chain uses TRBV7-9 with TRBJ2-7; 7 nucleotides agree with TRBD2. This CDR3 has 13 amino acids. V gave up 5 bases and J gave up 0 bases; unmatched junction bases: 1. Germline V CDR1 and CDR2: SEHNR, FQNEAQ (reference sequence).

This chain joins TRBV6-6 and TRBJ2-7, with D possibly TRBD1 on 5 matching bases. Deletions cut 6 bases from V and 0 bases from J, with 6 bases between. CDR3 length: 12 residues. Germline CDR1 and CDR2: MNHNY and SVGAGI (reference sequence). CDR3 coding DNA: TGTGCCAGCAGGACAGCCTCCTACGAGCAGTACTTC. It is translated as CASRTASYEQYF.

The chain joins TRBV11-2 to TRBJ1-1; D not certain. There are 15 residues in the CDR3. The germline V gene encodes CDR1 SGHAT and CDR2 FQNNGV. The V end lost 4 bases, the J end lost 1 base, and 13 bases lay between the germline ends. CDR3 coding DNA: TGTGCCAGCAGCTCAAGGGCCAGCACGAACACTGAAGCTTTCTTT. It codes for CASSSRASTNTEAFF. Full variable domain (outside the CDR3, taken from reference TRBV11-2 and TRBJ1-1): EAGVAQSPRYKIIEKRQSVAFWCNPISGHATLYWYQQILGQGPKLLIQFQNNGVVDDSQLPKDRFSAERLKGVDSTLKIQPAKLEDSAVYLCASSSRASTNTEAFFGQGTRLTVV.